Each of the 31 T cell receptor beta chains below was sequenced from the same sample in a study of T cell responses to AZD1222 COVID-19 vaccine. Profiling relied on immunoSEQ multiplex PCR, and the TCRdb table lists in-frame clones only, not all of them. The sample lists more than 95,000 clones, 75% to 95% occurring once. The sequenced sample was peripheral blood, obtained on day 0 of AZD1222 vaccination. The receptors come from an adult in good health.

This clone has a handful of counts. This chain's CDR3 is CASRSAWVHEAFF. In DNA, the CDR3 is TGTGCCAGCAGGAGCGCGTGGGTACATGAAGCTTTCTTT. The rearrangement joins TRBV28 to TRBJ1-1; D not certain. CDR3 length: 13 residues. V dropped 6 bases and J dropped 7 bases, with 15 bases sitting between them. Germline lookup yields CDR1 MDHEN and CDR2 SYDVKM.

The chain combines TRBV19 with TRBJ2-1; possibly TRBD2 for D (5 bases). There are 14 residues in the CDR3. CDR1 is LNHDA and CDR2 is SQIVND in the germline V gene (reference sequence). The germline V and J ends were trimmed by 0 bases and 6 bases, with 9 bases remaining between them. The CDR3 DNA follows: TGTGCCAGTAGTATAGAACGGCTAGCCAATGAGCAGTTCTTC. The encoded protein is CASSIERLANEQFF.

The CDR3 sequence: CATSRDSLRIGRGGTQHF. In DNA form, the CDR3 reads TGTGCCACCAGCAGAGATTCCCTCCGTATAGGGAGGGGCGGGACCCAGCATTTT. The chain recombines TRBV15 with TRBJ1-5; D is possibly TRBD1 (5 bases). Trimming removed 0 bases from V and 11 bases from J, with 26 bases in between. The CDR3 spans 18 residues. Germline CDR1 and CDR2: LNHNV and YYDKDF (reference sequence).

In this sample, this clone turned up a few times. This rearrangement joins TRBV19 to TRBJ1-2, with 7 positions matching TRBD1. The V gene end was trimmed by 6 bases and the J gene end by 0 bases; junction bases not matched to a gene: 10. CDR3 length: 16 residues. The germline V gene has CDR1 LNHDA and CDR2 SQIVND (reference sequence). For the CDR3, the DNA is TGTGCCAGTAGCCGGACAGGCCAGATAACTAACTATGGCTACACCTTC. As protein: CASSRTGQITNYGYTF.

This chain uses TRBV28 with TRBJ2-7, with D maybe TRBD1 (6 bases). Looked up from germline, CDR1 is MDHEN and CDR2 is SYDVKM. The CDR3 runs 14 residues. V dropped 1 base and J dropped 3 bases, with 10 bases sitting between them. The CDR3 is CASSLYRVNYEQYF. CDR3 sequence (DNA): TGTGCCAGCAGTTTATACAGGGTTAACTACGAGCAGTACTTC.

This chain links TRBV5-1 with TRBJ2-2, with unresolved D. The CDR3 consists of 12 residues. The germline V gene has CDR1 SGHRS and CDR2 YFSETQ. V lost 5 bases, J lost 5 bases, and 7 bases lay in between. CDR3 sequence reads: CASRPETGELFF. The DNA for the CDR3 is TGCGCCAGCAGGCCGGAGACCGGGGAGCTGTTTTTT.

For the CDR3, the DNA is TGTGCCAGCAGCTATGCTTTACTGAACTATGGCTACACCTTC. It encodes CASSYALLNYGYTF. This rearrangement joins TRBV6-2 or TRBV6-3 to TRBJ1-2; D call uncertain. The CDR3 is made up of 14 amino acids. Germline CDR1 reads MNHEY; CDR2 reads SVGEGT. V shed 6 bases and J shed 2 bases, with 13 bases lying between them.

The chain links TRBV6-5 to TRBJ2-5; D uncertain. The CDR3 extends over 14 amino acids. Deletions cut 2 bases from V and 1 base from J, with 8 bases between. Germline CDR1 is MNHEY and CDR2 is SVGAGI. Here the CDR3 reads CASSYGGAQETQYF. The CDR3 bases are TGTGCCAGCAGTTACGGTGGAGCCCAAGAGACCCAGTACTTC.

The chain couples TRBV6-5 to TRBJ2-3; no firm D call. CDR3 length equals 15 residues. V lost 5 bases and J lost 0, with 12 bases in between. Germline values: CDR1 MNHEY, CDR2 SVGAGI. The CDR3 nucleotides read TGTGCCAGCAGTAGAAGCAGTCCTAGCACAGATACGCAGTATTTT. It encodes CASSRSSPSTDTQYF.

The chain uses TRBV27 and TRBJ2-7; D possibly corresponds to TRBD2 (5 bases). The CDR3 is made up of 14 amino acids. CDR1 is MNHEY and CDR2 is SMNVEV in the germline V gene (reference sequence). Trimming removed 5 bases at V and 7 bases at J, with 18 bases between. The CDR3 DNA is TGTGCCAGCAGTAAGCGGATCCCTTCTAAGGAGCAGTACTTC. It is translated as CASSKRIPSKEQYF.

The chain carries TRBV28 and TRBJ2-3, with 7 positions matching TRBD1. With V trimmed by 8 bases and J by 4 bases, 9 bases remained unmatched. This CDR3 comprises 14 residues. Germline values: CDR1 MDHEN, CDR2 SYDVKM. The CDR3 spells CASEPGTVPDTQYF. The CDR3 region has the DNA TGTGCCAGCGAGCCGGGGACAGTACCAGATACGCAGTATTTT.

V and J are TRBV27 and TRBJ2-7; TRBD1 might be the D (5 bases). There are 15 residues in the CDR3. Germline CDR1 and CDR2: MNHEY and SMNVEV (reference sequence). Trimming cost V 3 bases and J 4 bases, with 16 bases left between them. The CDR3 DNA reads TGTGCCAGCAGTTTCAACCCTGGGGCCCTATACGAGCAGTACTTC. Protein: CASSFNPGALYEQYF.

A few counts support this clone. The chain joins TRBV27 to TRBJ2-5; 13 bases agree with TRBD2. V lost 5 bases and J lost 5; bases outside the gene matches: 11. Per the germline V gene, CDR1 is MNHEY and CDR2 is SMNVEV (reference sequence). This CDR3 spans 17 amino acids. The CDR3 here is CASSLMWTSGRFETQYF. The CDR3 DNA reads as TGTGCCAGCAGTCTGATGTGGACTAGCGGGAGATTTGAGACCCAGTACTTC.

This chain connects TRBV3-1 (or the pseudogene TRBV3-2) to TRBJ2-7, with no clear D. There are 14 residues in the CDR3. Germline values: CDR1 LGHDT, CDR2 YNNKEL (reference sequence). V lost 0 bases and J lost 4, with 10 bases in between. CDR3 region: CASSQDQTLYEQYF. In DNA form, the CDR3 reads TGTGCCAGCAGCCAAGATCAGACGCTATACGAGCAGTACTTC.

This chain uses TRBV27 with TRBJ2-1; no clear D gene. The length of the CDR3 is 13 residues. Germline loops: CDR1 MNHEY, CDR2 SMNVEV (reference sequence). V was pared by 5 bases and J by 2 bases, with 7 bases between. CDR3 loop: CASSLKTYNEQFF. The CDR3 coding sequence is TGTGCCAGCAGTCTAAAGACCTACAATGAGCAGTTCTTC.

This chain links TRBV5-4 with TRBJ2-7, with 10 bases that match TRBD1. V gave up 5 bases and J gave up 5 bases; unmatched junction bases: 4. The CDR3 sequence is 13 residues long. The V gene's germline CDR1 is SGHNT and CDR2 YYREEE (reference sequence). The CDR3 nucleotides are TGTGCCAGCAGTAGGGACAGGGGCGACGAGCAGTACTTC. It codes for CASSRDRGDEQYF.

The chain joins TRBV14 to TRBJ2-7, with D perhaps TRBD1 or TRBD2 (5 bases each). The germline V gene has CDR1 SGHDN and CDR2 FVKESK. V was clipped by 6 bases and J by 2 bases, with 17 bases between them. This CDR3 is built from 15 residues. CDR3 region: CASSPAGTNTYEQYF. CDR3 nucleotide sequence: TGTGCCAGCAGTCCAGCCGGGACCAACACCTACGAGCAGTACTTC.

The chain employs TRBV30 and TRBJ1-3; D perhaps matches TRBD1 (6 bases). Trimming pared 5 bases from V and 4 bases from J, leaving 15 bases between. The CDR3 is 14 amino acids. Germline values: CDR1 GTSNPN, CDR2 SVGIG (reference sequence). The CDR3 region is CAWSVGDRGNTIYF. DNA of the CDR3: TGTGCCTGGTCTGTAGGAGACAGGGGAAACACCATATATTTT.

CDR3 sequence reads: CASSQVRPNYGYTF. CDR3 sequence (DNA): TGTGCCAGCAGCCAAGTGCGGCCTAACTATGGCTACACCTTC. The chain carries TRBV3-1 (or the pseudogene TRBV3-2) and TRBJ1-2; D is unclear. Deletions cut 1 base from V and 0 bases from J, with 6 bases between. Germline assignment: CDR1 LGHDT and CDR2 YNNKEL (reference sequence). The CDR3 has 14 amino acids.

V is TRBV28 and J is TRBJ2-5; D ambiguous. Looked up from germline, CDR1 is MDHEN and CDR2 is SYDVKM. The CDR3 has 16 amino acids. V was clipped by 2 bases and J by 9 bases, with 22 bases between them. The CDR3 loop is CASSLMGSQVIHPQYF. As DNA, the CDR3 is TGTGCCAGCAGTTTAATGGGCAGCCAAGTTATTCACCCCCAGTACTTC.

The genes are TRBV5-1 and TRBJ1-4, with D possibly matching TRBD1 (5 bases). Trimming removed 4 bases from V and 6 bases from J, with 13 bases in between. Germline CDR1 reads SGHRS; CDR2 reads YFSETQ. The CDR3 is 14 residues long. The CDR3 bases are TGCGCCAGCAGCGAGAGGCCGGGGGATGAAAAACTGTTTTTT. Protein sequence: CASSERPGDEKLFF.

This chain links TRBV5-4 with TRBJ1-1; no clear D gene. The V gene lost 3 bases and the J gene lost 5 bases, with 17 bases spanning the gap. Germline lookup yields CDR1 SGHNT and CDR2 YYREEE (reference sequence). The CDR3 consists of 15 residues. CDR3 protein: CASSSAPRGGTEAFF. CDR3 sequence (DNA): TGTGCCAGCAGCTCGGCGCCCCGGGGAGGAACTGAAGCTTTCTTT.

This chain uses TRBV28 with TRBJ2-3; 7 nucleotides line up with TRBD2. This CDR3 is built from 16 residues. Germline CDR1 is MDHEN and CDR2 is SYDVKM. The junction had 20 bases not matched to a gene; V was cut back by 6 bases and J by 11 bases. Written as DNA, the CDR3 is TGTGCCAGCAGCATCGAGCGGGACGGAGCTAGCGGAGAGCAGTATTTT. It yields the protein CASSIERDGASGEQYF.

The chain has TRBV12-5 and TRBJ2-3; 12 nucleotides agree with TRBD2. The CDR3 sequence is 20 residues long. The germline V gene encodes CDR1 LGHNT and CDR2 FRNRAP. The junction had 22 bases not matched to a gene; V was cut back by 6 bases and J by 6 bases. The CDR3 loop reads CASGSVRDLLTSGSPDTQYF. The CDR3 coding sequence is TGTGCTAGTGGCAGCGTCAGGGACCTACTGACTAGCGGGAGCCCCGATACGCAGTATTTT.

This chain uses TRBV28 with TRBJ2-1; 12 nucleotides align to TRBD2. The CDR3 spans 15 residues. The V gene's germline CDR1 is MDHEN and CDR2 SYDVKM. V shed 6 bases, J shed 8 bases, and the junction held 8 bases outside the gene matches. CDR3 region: CASRPGRLAGDEQFF. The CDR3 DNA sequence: TGTGCCAGCAGACCCGGAAGACTAGCGGGAGATGAGCAGTTCTTC.

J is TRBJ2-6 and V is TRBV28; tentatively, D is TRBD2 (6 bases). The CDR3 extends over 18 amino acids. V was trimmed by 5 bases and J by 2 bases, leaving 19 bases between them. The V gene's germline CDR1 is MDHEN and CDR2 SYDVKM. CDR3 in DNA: TGTGCCAGCAGTATAACCGGACCCGGGGAGGCTGGGGCCAACGTCCTGACTTTC. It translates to CASSITGPGEAGANVLTF.

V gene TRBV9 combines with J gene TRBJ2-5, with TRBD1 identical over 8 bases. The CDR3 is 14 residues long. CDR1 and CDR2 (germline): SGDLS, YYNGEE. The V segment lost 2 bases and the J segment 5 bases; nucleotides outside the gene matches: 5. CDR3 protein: CASSVLQGEETQYF. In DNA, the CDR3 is TGTGCCAGCAGCGTCCTACAGGGGGAGGAGACCCAGTACTTC.

For the CDR3, the DNA is TGCAGTGCTAGTAGGGGGGCATCTGGAAACACCATATATTTT. Its translation is CSASRGASGNTIYF. V gene TRBV20-1 combines with J gene TRBJ1-3, with a weak D call TRBD1 (6 bases). Germline V gene sequence: CDR1 DFQATT, CDR2 SNEGSKA (reference sequence). V was shortened by 3 bases and J by 1 base, with 10 bases between the two germline ends. This CDR3 spans 14 amino acids.

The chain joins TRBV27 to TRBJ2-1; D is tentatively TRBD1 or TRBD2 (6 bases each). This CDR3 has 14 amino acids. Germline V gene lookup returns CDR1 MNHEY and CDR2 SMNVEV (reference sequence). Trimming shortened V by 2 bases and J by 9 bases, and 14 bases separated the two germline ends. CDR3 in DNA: TGTGCCAGCAGTTTAGAGAGGGGGAGGAGTGAGCAGTTCTTC. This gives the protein CASSLERGRSEQFF.

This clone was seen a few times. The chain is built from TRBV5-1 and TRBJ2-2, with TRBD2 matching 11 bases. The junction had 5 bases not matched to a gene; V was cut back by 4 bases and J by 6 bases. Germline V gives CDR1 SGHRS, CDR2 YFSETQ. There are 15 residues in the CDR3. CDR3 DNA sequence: TGCGCCAGCAGCGTGGGACTAGCGGATCCCGGGGAGCTGTTTTTT. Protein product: CASSVGLADPGELFF.

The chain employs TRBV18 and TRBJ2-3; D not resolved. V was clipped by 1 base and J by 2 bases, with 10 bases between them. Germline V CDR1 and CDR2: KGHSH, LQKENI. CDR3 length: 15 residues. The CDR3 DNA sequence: TGTGCCAGCTCACCACGATATGGTCTCACAGATACGCAGTATTTT. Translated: CASSPRYGLTDTQYF.